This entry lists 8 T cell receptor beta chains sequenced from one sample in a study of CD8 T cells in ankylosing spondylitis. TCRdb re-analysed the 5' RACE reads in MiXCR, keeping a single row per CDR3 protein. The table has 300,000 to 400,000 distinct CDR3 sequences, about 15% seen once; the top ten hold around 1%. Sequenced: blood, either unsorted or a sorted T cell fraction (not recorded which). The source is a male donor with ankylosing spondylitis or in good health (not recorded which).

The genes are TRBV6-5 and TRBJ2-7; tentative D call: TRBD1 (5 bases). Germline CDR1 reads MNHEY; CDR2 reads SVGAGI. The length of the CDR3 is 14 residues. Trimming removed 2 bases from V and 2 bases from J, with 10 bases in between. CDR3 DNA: TGTGCCAGCAGTTACGAGGACATACCCTACGAGCAGTACTTC. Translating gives CASSYEDIPYEQYF.

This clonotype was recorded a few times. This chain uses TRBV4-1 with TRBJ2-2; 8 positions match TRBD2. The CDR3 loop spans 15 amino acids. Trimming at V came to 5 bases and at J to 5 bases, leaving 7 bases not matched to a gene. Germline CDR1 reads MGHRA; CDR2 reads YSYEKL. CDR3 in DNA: TGCGCCAGCAGCTGGGGAGCGGGAGTAACCGGGGAGCTGTTTTTT. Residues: CASSWGAGVTGELFF.

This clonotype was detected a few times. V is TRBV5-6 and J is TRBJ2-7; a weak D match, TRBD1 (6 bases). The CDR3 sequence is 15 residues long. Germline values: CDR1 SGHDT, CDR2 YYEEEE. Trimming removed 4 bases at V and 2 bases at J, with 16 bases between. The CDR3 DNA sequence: TGTGCCAGCAGCACGACCGGGACATCGACCTACGAGCAGTACTTC. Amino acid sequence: CASSTTGTSTYEQYF. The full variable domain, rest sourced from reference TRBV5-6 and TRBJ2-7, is DAGVTQSPTHLIKTRGQQVTLRCSPKSGHDTVSWYQQALGQGPQFIFQYYEEEERQRGNFPDRFSGHQFPNYSSELNVNALLLGDSALYLCASSTTGTSTYEQYFGPGTRLTVT.

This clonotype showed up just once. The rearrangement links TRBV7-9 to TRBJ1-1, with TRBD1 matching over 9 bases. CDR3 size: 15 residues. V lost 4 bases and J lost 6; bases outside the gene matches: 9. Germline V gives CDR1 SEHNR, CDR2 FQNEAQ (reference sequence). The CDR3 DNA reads TGTGCCAGCAGCTCCGGGGGACAGGGACCCCCTGAAGCTTTCTTT. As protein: CASSSGGQGPPEAFF.

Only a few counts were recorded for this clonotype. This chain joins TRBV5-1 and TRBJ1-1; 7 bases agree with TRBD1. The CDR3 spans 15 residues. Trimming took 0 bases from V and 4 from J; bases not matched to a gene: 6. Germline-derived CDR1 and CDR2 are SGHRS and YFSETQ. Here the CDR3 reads CASSLAGTEGTEAFF. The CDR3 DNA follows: TGCGCCAGCAGCTTGGCCGGGACAGAGGGCACTGAAGCTTTCTTT.

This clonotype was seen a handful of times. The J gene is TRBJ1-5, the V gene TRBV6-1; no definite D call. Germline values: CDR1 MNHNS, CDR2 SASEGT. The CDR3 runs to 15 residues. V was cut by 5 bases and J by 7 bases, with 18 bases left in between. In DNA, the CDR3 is TGTGCCAGCAGTCCACGAAGAGGAGCGGGCCAGCCCCAGCATTTT. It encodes CASSPRRGAGQPQHF.

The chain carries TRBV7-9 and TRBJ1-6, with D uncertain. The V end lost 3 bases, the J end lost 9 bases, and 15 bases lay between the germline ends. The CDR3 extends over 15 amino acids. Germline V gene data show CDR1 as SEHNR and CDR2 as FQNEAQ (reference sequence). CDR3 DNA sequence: TGTGCCAGCAGCTTGGATCCCGGGAACGCTTCACCCCTCCACTTT. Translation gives CASSLDPGNASPLHF. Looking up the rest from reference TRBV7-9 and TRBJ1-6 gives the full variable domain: DTGVSQNPRHKITKRGQNVTFRCDPISEHNRLYWYRQTLGQGPEFLTYFQNEAQLEKSRLLSDRFSAERPKGSFSTLEIQRTEQGDSAMYLCASSLDPGNASPLHFGNGTRLTVT.

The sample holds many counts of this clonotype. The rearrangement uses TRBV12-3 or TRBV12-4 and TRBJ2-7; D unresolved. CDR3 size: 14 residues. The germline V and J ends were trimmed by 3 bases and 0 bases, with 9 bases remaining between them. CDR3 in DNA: TGTGCCAGCAGTTTCTTCCCGAGCTCCTACGAGCAGTACTTC. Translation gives CASSFFPSSYEQYF.